The T cell receptor (beta chain) under discussion was sequenced for a study of Ad26.COV2.S vaccination and SARS-CoV-2 variants. Study in general: The donor belonged to the COV1001 Ad26.COV2.S trial arm. Donor got 5x10^10 or 1x10^11 viral particles of Ad26.COV2.S.

Germline V gene sequence: CDR1 SGHDT, CDR2 YYEEEE. CDR3 length equals 16 residues. V gave up 4 bases and J gave up 0 bases, with 14 bases separating them. About this clone itself: The target antigen is unknown.

Study-wide results and limits: Breadth, reportedly substantial, characterized the spike-specific CD8+ and CD4+ T cell responses after vaccination.

Method: immunoSEQ multiplex PCR; TCRdb's copy keeps in-frame clones and lacks some. The sample has about 680,000 clones; more than 80% are singletons. Treatment described: roughly 18 received Ad26.COV2.S at low or high dose, single or two shots; several received placebo; per-sample allocation not given. Sampling took place 63 days after the first vaccine or placebo injection. A Boston donor was an adult aged 18-55 years. This specimen consisted of peripheral blood, obtained in a trial of Ad26.COV2.S vaccine versus placebo. The sequence was obtained from a person aged 18-60 years who received the Ad26.COV2.S COVID-19 vaccine or a placebo. The rearrangement links TRBV5-6 to TRBJ2-4; D is unclear. The CDR3 sequence is CASSPITLLAKNIQYF. In DNA, the CDR3 is TGTGCCAGCAGCCCTATCACCTTATTAGCCAAAAACATTCAGTACTTC.